The 15 T cell receptor beta chains in this list originate from one sample, sequenced in a study of shared clonotypes between healthy human individuals. CD45RO-negative CD8 cells positively selected for CCR7 made up the naive population, which excluded terminally differentiated effector memory CD45RA+ cells. Sequencing used immunoSEQ multiplex PCR; TCRdb keeps in-frame clones, though not all of them. The sample records over 750,000 clones, 96% being singletons. What was sequenced was naive CD8+ T cells sorted from blood. The receptor source for this set is a man in his thirties or forties in good health.

This chain connects TRBV18 to TRBJ2-1, with 11 bases identical to TRBD2. Germline assignment: CDR1 KGHSH and CDR2 LQKENI. V shed 2 bases and J 6 bases; nucleotides not matched to a gene: 6. The CDR3 has 16 residues. The CDR3 coding sequence is TGTGCCAGCTCACCAAGGGTAGCGGGAGGGCCCAATGAGCAGTTCTTC. This encodes CASSPRVAGGPNEQFF.

The chain uses TRBV19 and TRBJ1-5; D is possibly TRBD1 (5 bases). This CDR3 comprises 13 residues. Trimming took off 8 bases at V and 14 bases at J, with 22 bases between the two ends. CDR1 is LNHDA, CDR2 SQIVND, per germline (reference sequence). Here the CDR3 reads CASSIGTPAFEHF. The DNA of the CDR3 is TGTGCCAGTTCCATAGGGACTCCGGCGTTTGAGCATTTT.

The V and J genes are TRBV4-1 and TRBJ2-1, with 7 bases fitting TRBD2. V dropped 4 bases and J dropped 9; count of bases not matched to a gene: 24. The V gene's germline CDR1 is MGHRA and CDR2 YSYEKL. The length of the CDR3 is 19 residues. CDR3 coding DNA: TGCGCCAGCAGCCCACCCCTTTCCGGGACTACCCTCTTCGGGGTTGAGCAGTTCTTC. Protein product: CASSPPLSGTTLFGVEQFF.

A word on this clone: The sample holds other DNA sequences that translate to the same CDR3. V and J are TRBV27 and TRBJ2-7; possible D gene TRBD1, 6 bases. Per the germline V gene, CDR1 is MNHEY and CDR2 is SMNVEV (reference sequence). The CDR3 spans 13 residues. Trimming shortened V by 2 bases and J by 3 bases, and 8 bases separated the two germline ends. CDR3 DNA: TGTGCCAGCAGTTTAAACAGGGTCTACGAGCAGTACTTC. Translated: CASSLNRVYEQYF.

This clone has a single count. The chain employs TRBV7-9 and TRBJ2-1; D gene unclear. The CDR3 spans 16 residues. Germline loops: CDR1 SEHNR, CDR2 FQNEAQ (reference sequence). Trimming shortened V by 1 base and J by 3 bases, and 13 bases separated the two germline ends. The CDR3 DNA reads TGTGCCAGCAGCTTAGTACAGTGGACCAGCTACAATGAGCAGTTCTTC. It translates to CASSLVQWTSYNEQFF.

Details on this clone: The sample holds other DNA sequences that translate to the same CDR3. The chain is built from TRBV6-5 and TRBJ1-1; D is uncertain. The germline V and J ends were trimmed by 7 bases and 5 bases, with 8 bases remaining between them. This CDR3 contains 11 residues. In germline, CDR1 is MNHEY, CDR2 SVGAGI. The CDR3 DNA is TGTGCCAGCACAACCGGGACTGAAGCTTTCTTT. As protein: CASTTGTEAFF.

This rearrangement joins TRBV29-1 to TRBJ2-1, with D possibly TRBD2 on 6 matching bases. The CDR3 runs to 14 residues. Germline-derived CDR1 and CDR2 are SQVTM and ANQGSEA. Trimming removed 6 bases from V and 3 bases from J, with 15 bases in between. This chain's CDR3 is CSVPPGGVYNEQFF. CDR3 DNA sequence: TGCAGCGTGCCCCCCGGCGGGGTCTACAATGAGCAGTTCTTC.

Regarding this clone: Other nucleotide sequences from this sample produce the same CDR3. This chain links TRBV19 with TRBJ2-7, with 12 bases aligning to TRBD1. Germline lookup yields CDR1 LNHDA and CDR2 SQIVND (reference sequence). The V segment lost 3 bases and the J segment 4 bases; nucleotides outside the gene matches: 1. The CDR3 is 14 residues long. The CDR3 region has the DNA TGTGCCAGTAGTATGGGACAGGGGGCTTACGAGCAGTACTTC. Encoded protein: CASSMGQGAYEQYF.

This rearrangement joins TRBV4-3 to TRBJ2-7; 7 bases align to TRBD1. V shed 3 bases, J shed 1 base, and the junction held 9 bases outside the gene matches. Germline lookup yields CDR1 LGHNA and CDR2 YSLEER. The CDR3 length is 16 residues. The CDR3 spells CASSQSHRGSSYEQYF. CDR3 sequence (DNA): TGCGCCAGCAGCCAGAGTCACAGGGGTAGTTCCTACGAGCAGTACTTC.

The V and J genes are TRBV2 and TRBJ2-7; no clear D. This CDR3 spans 13 amino acids. Germline V lookup: CDR1 SNHLY, CDR2 FYNNEI. Trimming removed 6 bases from V and 5 bases from J, with 14 bases in between. The CDR3: CASSTPSEDEQYF. CDR3 nucleotides: TGTGCCAGCAGCACCCCGTCAGAGGACGAGCAGTACTTC.

This rearrangement joins TRBV7-9 to TRBJ2-7; 9 positions match TRBD2. CDR3 length: 14 amino acids. The germline gives CDR1 SEHNR, CDR2 FQNEAQ (reference sequence). Trimming cost V 4 bases and J 2 bases; bases outside gene matches: 3. CDR3 DNA sequence: TGTGCCAGCAGCTGGACTAGCGCTGCCTACGAGCAGTACTTC. Its translation: CASSWTSAAYEQYF.

The rearrangement uses TRBV7-8 and TRBJ2-1; 7 bases match TRBD1. Trimming cost V 6 bases and J 3 bases; bases outside gene matches: 11. Germline CDR1 SGHVS, CDR2 FQNEAQ. The CDR3 length is 16 residues. The CDR3 loop is CASRSWTGPDYNEQFF. CDR3 sequence (DNA): TGTGCCAGCAGATCTTGGACAGGCCCGGACTACAATGAGCAGTTCTTC.

J is TRBJ2-1 and V is TRBV19; D call uncertain. Germline-derived CDR1 and CDR2 are LNHDA and SQIVND (reference sequence). This CDR3 region has 13 residues. The V and J ends lost 5 bases and 9 bases respectively, with 14 bases between them. The CDR3 sequence: CASSGVARGEQFF. The CDR3 DNA follows: TGTGCCAGTAGTGGAGTGGCCCGAGGTGAGCAGTTCTTC.

The chain has TRBV7-9 and TRBJ2-3; D is ambiguous. Deletions cut 4 bases from V and 2 bases from J, with 10 bases between. The length of the CDR3 is 14 residues. Germline CDR1 reads SEHNR; CDR2 reads FQNEAQ (reference sequence). The CDR3 loop reads CASSSYKFTDTQYF. The CDR3 nucleotides are TGTGCCAGCAGCTCATACAAGTTCACAGATACGCAGTATTTT.

The gene calls are TRBV21-1 and TRBJ1-5. TRBV21-1 is a recognized pseudogene. The CDR3 spans 19 residues. CDR3 loop: CASSKAVASGRWGDQPQHF. DNA for the CDR3: TGTGCCAGCAGCAAGGCAGTCGCATCGGGCAGGTGGGGGGATCAGCCCCAGCATTTT.